The subject of this entry is one TCR beta chain. These data originate in a study of T cell changes during pregnancy in multiple sclerosis. Germline lookup yields CDR1 MNHEY and CDR2 SMNVEV (reference sequence). J lost 4 bases, V lost 5 bases, and 8 bases had no gene match. The CDR3 totals 15 residues. Sequencing used immunoSEQ multiplex PCR; TCRdb keeps in-frame clones, though not all of them. The sample contains roughly 64,000 clones, roughly 96% of which appear only once. This chain connects TRBV27 to TRBJ2-3, with TRBD2 matching over 8 bases. The receptor comes from a female donor with multiple sclerosis, enrolled in a pregnancy study. The starting material was CD8+ T cells from peripheral blood mononuclear cells, obtained after pregnancy. CDR3 in DNA: TGTGCCAGCAGTGCCCCCGGGGGGGCGGCAGATACGCAGTATTTT. The encoded protein is CASSAPGGAADTQYF.